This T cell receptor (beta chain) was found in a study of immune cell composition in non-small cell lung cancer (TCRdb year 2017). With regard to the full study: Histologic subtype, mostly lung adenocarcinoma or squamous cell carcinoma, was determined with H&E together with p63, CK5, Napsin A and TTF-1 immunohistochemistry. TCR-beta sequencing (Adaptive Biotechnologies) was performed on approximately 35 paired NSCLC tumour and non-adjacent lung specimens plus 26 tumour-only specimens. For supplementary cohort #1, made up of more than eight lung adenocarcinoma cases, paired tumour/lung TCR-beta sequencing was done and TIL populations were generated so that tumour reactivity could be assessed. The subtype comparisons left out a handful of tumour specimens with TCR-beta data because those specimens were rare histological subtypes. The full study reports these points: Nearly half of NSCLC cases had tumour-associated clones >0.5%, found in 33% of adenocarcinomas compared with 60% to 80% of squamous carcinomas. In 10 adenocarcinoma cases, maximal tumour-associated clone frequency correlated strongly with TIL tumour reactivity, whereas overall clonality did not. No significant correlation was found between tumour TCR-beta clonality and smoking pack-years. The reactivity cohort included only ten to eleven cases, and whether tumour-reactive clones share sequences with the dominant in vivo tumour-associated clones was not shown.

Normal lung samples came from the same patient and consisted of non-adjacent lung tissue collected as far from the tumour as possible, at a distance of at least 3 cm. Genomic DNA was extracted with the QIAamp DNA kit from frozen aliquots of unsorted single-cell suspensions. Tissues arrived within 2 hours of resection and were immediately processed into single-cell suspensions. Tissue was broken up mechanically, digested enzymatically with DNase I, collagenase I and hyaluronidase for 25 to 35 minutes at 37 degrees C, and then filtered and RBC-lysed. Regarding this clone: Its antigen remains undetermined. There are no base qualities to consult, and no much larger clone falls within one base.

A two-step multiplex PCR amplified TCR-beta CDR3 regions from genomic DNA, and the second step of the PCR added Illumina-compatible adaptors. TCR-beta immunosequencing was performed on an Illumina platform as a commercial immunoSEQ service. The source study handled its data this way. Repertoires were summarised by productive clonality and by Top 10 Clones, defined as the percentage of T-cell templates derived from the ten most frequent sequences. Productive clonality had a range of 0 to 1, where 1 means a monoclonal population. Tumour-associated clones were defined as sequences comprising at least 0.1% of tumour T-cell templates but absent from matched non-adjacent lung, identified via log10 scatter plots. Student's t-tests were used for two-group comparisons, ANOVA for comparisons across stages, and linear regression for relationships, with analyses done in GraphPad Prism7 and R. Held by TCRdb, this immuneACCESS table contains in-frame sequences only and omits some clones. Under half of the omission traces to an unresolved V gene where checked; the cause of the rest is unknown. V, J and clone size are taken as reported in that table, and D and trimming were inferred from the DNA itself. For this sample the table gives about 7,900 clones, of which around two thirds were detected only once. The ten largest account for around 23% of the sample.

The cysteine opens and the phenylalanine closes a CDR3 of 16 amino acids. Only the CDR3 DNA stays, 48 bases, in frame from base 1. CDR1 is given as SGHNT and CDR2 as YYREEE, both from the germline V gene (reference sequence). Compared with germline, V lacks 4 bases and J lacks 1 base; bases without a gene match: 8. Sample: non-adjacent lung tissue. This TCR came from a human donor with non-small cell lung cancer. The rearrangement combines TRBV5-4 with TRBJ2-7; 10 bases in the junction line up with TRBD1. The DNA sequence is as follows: TGTGCCAGCAGCCAGGGACAGGGGTTGCGATCCTACGAGCAGTACTTC. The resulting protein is CASSQGQGLRSYEQYF.